One sample yielded the 10 T cell receptor beta chains listed below, sequenced in a study of blood T cell repertoires in COVID-19. Generated by immunoSEQ multiplex PCR, the TCRdb table keeps only in-frame clones and is missing some. In the table there are about 43,000 clones, approximately 83% of which are singletons. The sample comprised peripheral blood. The source of these receptors is a woman aged 55 to 70 with acute or convalescent COVID-19.

This chain connects TRBV5-1 to TRBJ2-1; 7 nucleotides line up with TRBD1. This CDR3 has 13 residues. The trim removed 0 bases at V and 9 bases at J, leaving 3 bases unmatched. The germline V gene encodes CDR1 SGHRS and CDR2 YFSETQ. In nucleotides, the CDR3 is TGCGCCAGCAGCTTGGTTGCAGGGGGTGAGCAGTTCTTC. The encoded protein is CASSLVAGGEQFF.

The J gene is TRBJ1-3, the V gene TRBV7-4; D may be TRBD1 (5 bases). Trimming stripped 3 bases from V and 8 bases from J, with 11 bases between. The germline V gene encodes CDR1 SGHVT and CDR2 SQSDAQ. The CDR3 extends over 13 amino acids. The DNA of the CDR3 is TGTGCCAGCAGCTTTCAGGGTCGAGACACCATATATTTT. Amino acids: CASSFQGRDTIYF.

This clone was counted a single time. The V gene is TRBV9, the J gene TRBJ2-2, with a possible D match to TRBD1 (7 bases). The CDR3 totals 15 residues. Germline V gives CDR1 SGDLS, CDR2 YYNGEE. Trimming shortened V by 4 bases and J by 0 bases, and 10 bases separated the two germline ends. The CDR3 protein is CASSTRGANTGELFF. CDR3 DNA: TGTGCCAGCAGCACCAGGGGGGCGAACACCGGGGAGCTGTTTTTT. The variable domain in full, with the rest retrieved from reference TRBV9 and TRBJ2-2, is DSGVTQTPKHLITATGQRVTLRCSPRSGDLSVYWYQQSLDQGLQFLIQYYNGEERAKGNILERFSAQQFPDLHSELNLSSLELGDSALYFCASSTRGANTGELFFGEGSRLTVL.

V and J are TRBV28 and TRBJ1-5; D may be TRBD1 (5 bases). Trimming pared 4 bases from V and 3 bases from J, leaving 13 bases between. Germline values: CDR1 MDHEN, CDR2 SYDVKM. This CDR3 has 15 residues. This CDR3 reads CASSYGHQINQPQHF. The DNA of the CDR3 is TGTGCCAGCAGTTATGGACACCAAATCAATCAGCCCCAGCATTTT. Full variable domain (outside the CDR3, taken from reference TRBV28 and TRBJ1-5): DVKVTQSSRYLVKRTGEKVFLECVQDMDHENMFWYRQDPGLGLRLIYFSYDVKMKEKGDIPEGYSVSREKKERFSLILESASTNQTSMYLCASSYGHQINQPQHFGDGTRLSIL.

This rearrangement joins TRBV5-4 to TRBJ2-7; D perhaps matches TRBD1 (7 bases). The germline CDR1 and CDR2 sequences are SGHNT and YYREEE (reference sequence). Trimming took off 4 bases at V and 5 bases at J, with 16 bases between the two ends. CDR3 length: 14 amino acids. Here the CDR3 reads CASSPQGRIHEQYF. In nucleotides, the CDR3 is TGTGCCAGCAGCCCACAGGGGAGGATCCACGAGCAGTACTTC.

This chain uses TRBV27 with TRBJ1-6; 9 positions agree with TRBD1. This CDR3 is built from 16 residues. Per the germline V gene, CDR1 is MNHEY and CDR2 is SMNVEV (reference sequence). Trimming took 4 bases from V and 4 from J; bases not matched to a gene: 5. The CDR3 bases are TGTGCCAGCAGTTCCCGACAGGGGGGTTATAATTCACCCCTCCACTTT. Translating gives CASSSRQGGYNSPLHF.

The genes are TRBV6-5 and TRBJ1-1; no clear D. The CDR3 consists of 12 residues. V lost 8 bases and J 5 bases, leaving 12 bases between the germline ends. Germline V gene sequence: CDR1 MNHEY, CDR2 SVGAGI. DNA of the CDR3: TGTGCCAGCCGGAGGGATCGGACTGAAGCTTTCTTT. Encoded protein: CASRRDRTEAFF.

V gene TRBV19 combines with J gene TRBJ2-1; TRBD1 matches at 8 bases. CDR3 size: 16 residues. The J segment lost 4 bases and the V segment lost 5 bases, leaving 10 bases of the junction unmatched. Germline CDR1 and CDR2: LNHDA and SQIVND (reference sequence). The CDR3 protein is CASSPGTGKVYNEQFF. The DNA of the CDR3 is TGTGCCAGTAGTCCGGGGACAGGTAAGGTGTACAATGAGCAGTTCTTC.

The chain combines TRBV3-1 (or the pseudogene TRBV3-2) with TRBJ2-2; TRBD1 agrees at 8 bases. The CDR3 runs 14 residues. Trimming cost V 4 bases and J 8 bases; bases outside gene matches: 6. In germline, CDR1 is LGHDT, CDR2 YNNKEL (reference sequence). CDR3 nucleotides: TGTGCCAGCAGCCGACAGGGGAAGGTGGGGGAGCTGTTTTTT. Translated, it gives CASSRQGKVGELFF.

The chain uses TRBV5-4 and TRBJ1-1, with 7 bases matching TRBD1. The V segment lost 4 bases and the J segment 4 bases; nucleotides outside the gene matches: 7. CDR1 and CDR2 (germline): SGHNT, YYREEE (reference sequence). The CDR3 extends over 14 amino acids. CDR3 nucleotides: TGTGCCAGCAGCAATAGGGGGCCTGGCACTGAAGCTTTCTTT. It specifies CASSNRGPGTEAFF. The variable domain in full, with the rest retrieved from reference TRBV5-4 and TRBJ1-1, is ETGVTQSPTHLIKTRGQQVTLRCSSQSGHNTVSWYQQALGQGPQFIFQYYREEENGRGNFPPRFSGLQFPNYSSELNVNALELDDSALYLCASSNRGPGTEAFFGQGTRLTVV.